The rows below give T cell receptor beta chains drawn from one sample of a study of shared T cell receptors in the human thymus. Produced via immunoSEQ multiplex PCR; TCRdb's table is partial and in-frame only. The sample records 450,000 to 650,000 clones, around 78% being singletons. The same specimen was also included in a second study, on human thymus T cells.

The sample was thymocytes. These receptors all come from a boy in the first two years of life with a congenital heart defect. Each CDR3 is given with its conserved first and last residue. A D gene is named only where the DNA matches it firmly. Only part of the rows carry a size: once, few, many, or a class if the clone is expanded.

d_gene	j_gene	abundance	v_gene	CDR3aa	CDR3nt
NA	TRBJ2-5	NA	TRBV28	CASSQAAEKQETQYF	TGTGCCAGCAGTCAGGCAGCCGAAAAACAAGAGACCCAGTACTTC
TRBD1	TRBJ2-7	NA	TRBV19	CASRTFVGDRGYEQYF	TGTGCCAGTAGGACCTTTGTGGGGGACAGGGGGTACGAGCAGTACTTC
NA	TRBJ2-5	NA	TRBV13	CASSSTGIRGTQYF	TGTGCCAGCAGCTCCACAGGGATTCGGGGGACCCAGTACTTC
TRBD2	TRBJ2-2	NA	TRBV5-4	CASSLAGPGGGELFF	TGTGCCAGCAGCTTGGCCGGACCGGGGGGCGGGGAGCTGTTTTTT
NA	TRBJ2-3	NA	TRBV5-1	CASSWLSGTDTQYF	TGCGCCAGCAGCTGGCTTAGCGGCACAGATACGCAGTATTTT
NA	TRBJ2-7	NA	TRBV10-3	CAISDKGTYEQYF	TGTGCCATCAGTGATAAGGGGACCTACGAGCAGTACTTC
TRBD1	TRBJ1-2	NA	TRBV6-6	CASTGGPVANYGYTF	TGTGCCAGTACAGGGGGCCCCGTGGCTAACTATGGCTACACCTTC
NA	TRBJ2-5	NA	TRBV11-2	CASSLTLGGRQETQYF	TGTGCCAGCAGCCTGACTTTAGGGGGTAGACAAGAGACCCAGTACTTC
NA	TRBJ2-2	NA	TRBV18	CASSPLANTGELFF	TGTGCCAGCTCACCATTAGCGAACACCGGGGAGCTGTTTTTT
TRBD1	TRBJ2-7	NA	TRBV7-8	CASSSSGTGDGEQYF	TGTGCCAGCAGCTCCTCCGGGACAGGGGACGGCGAGCAGTACTTC
TRBD1	TRBJ1-1	NA	TRBV28	CASSPGQGGMNTEAFF	TGTGCCAGCAGTCCCGGACAGGGGGGGATGAACACTGAAGCTTTCTTT
TRBD2	TRBJ2-7	NA	TRBV7-9	CASSPPSREAPYEQYF	TGTGCCAGCAGCCCCCCCTCGCGGGAGGCGCCCTACGAGCAGTACTTC
NA	TRBJ2-6	NA	TRBV18	CASSPVTGPSGANVLTF	TGTGCCAGCTCACCAGTTACAGGGCCCTCTGGGGCCAACGTCCTGACTTTC
TRBD1	TRBJ1-4	NA	TRBV28	CASSSNRGKLFF	TGTGCCAGCAGTTCGAACAGGGGTAAGCTGTTTTTT
NA	TRBJ1-4	few	TRBV5-5	CASSFREATNEKLFF	TGTGCCAGCAGCTTCCGGGAAGCAACTAATGAAAAACTGTTTTTT
NA	TRBJ2-7	few	TRBV28	CASSTREDGSSYEQYF	TGTGCCAGCAGCACCAGGGAGGATGGCAGCTCCTACGAGCAGTACTTC
NA	TRBJ2-1	NA	TRBV18	CASSPKSDSPYNEQFF	TGTGCCAGCTCTCCCAAATCGGACAGCCCCTACAATGAGCAGTTCTTC
TRBD2	TRBJ2-7	few	TRBV28	CASSQPQAGCTYEQYF	TGTGCCAGCAGTCAACCCCAAGCGGGGTGCACCTACGAGCAGTACTTC
NA	TRBJ2-7	NA	TRBV5-4	CASSPSEGGKTTYEQYF	TGTGCCAGCAGCCCATCCGAGGGCGGGAAGACTACCTACGAGCAGTACTTC
NA	TRBJ2-7	NA	TRBV29-1	CSVGAPTYEQYF	TGCAGCGTTGGAGCCCCAACCTACGAGCAGTACTTC
NA	TRBJ1-5	NA	TRBV4-1	CASSQWGGQPQHF	TGCGCCAGCAGCCAATGGGGGGGGCAGCCCCAGCATTTT
TRBD1	TRBJ1-5	NA	TRBV18	CASSPPGTGRDQPQHF	TGTGCCAGCTCACCACCAGGGACAGGGCGCGATCAGCCCCAGCATTTT
NA	TRBJ2-1	NA	TRBV4-3	CASSQVARVIDNEQFF	TGCGCCAGCAGCCAAGTTGCCAGGGTCATCGACAATGAGCAGTTCTTC
TRBD2	TRBJ2-1	NA	TRBV15	CATRAREVTYNEQFF	TGTGCCACCAGGGCGCGGGAGGTCACCTACAATGAGCAGTTCTTC
TRBD1	TRBJ2-7	NA	TRBV28	CASSPRTGGASYEQYF	TGTGCCAGCAGTCCCCGGACAGGGGGCGCGTCCTACGAGCAGTACTTC
NA	TRBJ2-7	NA	TRBV7-2	CASSLDSTSSYEQYF	TGTGCCAGCAGCTTAGACTCTACGAGCTCCTACGAGCAGTACTTC
TRBD1	TRBJ2-7	NA	TRBV6-5	CASSYSGQGSEQYF	TGTGCCAGCAGTTACTCGGGACAGGGGAGCGAGCAGTACTTC
NA	TRBJ1-2	NA	TRBV6-5	CASSYSSQGWGYTF	TGTGCCAGCAGTTACTCGAGCCAGGGTTGGGGCTACACCTTC
TRBD2	TRBJ2-3	NA	TRBV10-1	CASSEEEYADSGKTDTQYF	TGCGCCAGCAGTGAAGAAGAGTACGCCGATAGCGGGAAAACAGATACGCAGTATTTT
TRBD2	TRBJ2-1	NA	TRBV11-2	CASTATSGSRQFF	TGTGCCAGCACCGCGACTAGCGGGAGTAGGCAGTTCTTC
TRBD2	TRBJ2-7	NA	TRBV11-2	CASSHLGRGDYEQYF	TGTGCCAGCAGCCACCTTGGGCGGGGGGACTACGAGCAGTACTTC
NA	TRBJ1-2	NA	TRBV30	CATGPAYYGYTF	TGTGCCACAGGCCCGGCCTACTATGGCTACACCTTC
NA	TRBJ1-5	NA	TRBV27	CASSLRGRPNQPQHF	TGTGCCAGCAGTTTACGGGGGAGGCCCAATCAGCCCCAGCATTTT
TRBD1	TRBJ1-5	few	TRBV6-1	CASSEDSGGTGALYSNQPQHF	TGTGCCAGCAGTGAAGATAGTGGGGGGACAGGGGCCTTATATAGCAATCAGCCCCAGCATTTT
NA	TRBJ1-2	NA	TRBV10-3	CAITNGARGYTF	TGTGCCATCACCAATGGGGCACGTGGCTACACCTTC
NA	TRBJ2-1	NA	TRBV30	CAYHRILAHPEQFF	TGTGCCTATCACCGGATACTAGCTCACCCTGAGCAGTTCTTC
TRBD1	TRBJ1-5	NA	TRBV30	CAWSPGQENQPQHF	TGTGCCTGGTCCCCCGGACAGGAGAATCAGCCCCAGCATTTT
NA	TRBJ1-3	NA	TRBV4-3	CASSQVVEVTGNTIYF	TGCGCCAGCAGCCAAGTCGTTGAGGTAACTGGAAACACCATATATTTT
TRBD1	TRBJ2-5	NA	TRBV30	CAWSAPFGVEGTGSFLKETQYF	TGTGCCTGGAGTGCCCCCTTCGGAGTAGAAGGGACAGGGTCGTTCCTTAAGGAGACCCAGTACTTC
TRBD2	TRBJ2-1	few	TRBV5-1	CASSLGREGLAEYNEQFF	TGCGCCAGCAGCTTGGGAAGGGAAGGACTAGCGGAATACAATGAGCAGTTCTTC
TRBD2	TRBJ2-1	few	TRBV4-2	CASSQFSREENHEQFF	TGTGCCAGCAGCCAATTTTCGCGGGAGGAGAACCATGAGCAGTTCTTC
TRBD2	TRBJ2-7	NA	TRBV7-2	CASSYPGLAAYEQYF	TGTGCCAGCAGCTACCCGGGACTAGCGGCCTACGAGCAGTACTTC
TRBD1	TRBJ2-4	once	TRBV7-9	CASTGTGLDGAKNIQYF	TGTGCCAGCACGGGGACAGGGCTGGACGGGGCCAAAAACATTCAGTACTTC